These 25 T cell receptor beta chains share one sample of origin, sequenced in a study of cytomegalovirus exposure and HLA in healthy donors. TCRdb's table, derived via immunoSEQ multiplex PCR, lists solely in-frame clones and lacks some. The sample has approximately 200,000 clones, approximately 88% seen once. The sequencing input was PBMCs. All receptors come from a young man in good health and CMV-seropositive.

The sample holds a few counts of this clone. This chain links TRBV4-3 with TRBJ1-4; weak D call: TRBD1 (6 bases). The ends were cut back, 5 bases at V and 12 bases at J, with 16 bases in the middle. Germline V gene data show CDR1 as LGHNA and CDR2 as YSLEER. The CDR3 has 13 amino acids. CDR3 coding DNA: TGCGCCAGCAGCTCCAACAGGGTGCCGGAACTGTTTTTT. This gives the protein CASSSNRVPELFF.

The J gene is TRBJ2-3, the V gene TRBV2, with D perhaps matching TRBD2 (6 bases). Trimming pared 5 bases from V and 0 bases from J, leaving 15 bases between. From germline, CDR1 is SNHLY and CDR2 FYNNEI. This CDR3 has 16 residues. CDR3 in amino acids: CASSILGGASTDTQYF. CDR3 coding DNA: TGTGCCAGCAGTATACTAGGAGGGGCTAGCACAGATACGCAGTATTTT.

The V gene is TRBV28, the J gene TRBJ2-5; 8 bases align to TRBD1. Trimming at V came to 5 bases and at J to 0 bases, leaving 5 bases not matched to a gene. This CDR3 contains 15 residues. Germline CDR1 is MDHEN and CDR2 is SYDVKM. The CDR3 nucleotides read TGTGCCAGCAGTATGACAGGGGCCCACCAAGAGACCCAGTACTTC. Its translation is CASSMTGAHQETQYF.

This rearrangement joins TRBV30 to TRBJ2-4, with 8 bases aligning to TRBD2. Per the germline V gene, CDR1 is GTSNPN and CDR2 is SVGIG (reference sequence). V lost 4 bases to trimming and J lost 10 bases; unmatched junction nucleotides: 12. The CDR3 runs 14 residues. The CDR3 loop reads CAWTSAGAWNIQYF. In DNA, the CDR3 is TGTGCCTGGACCTCAGCGGGAGCCTGGAATATTCAGTACTTC.

V usage is TRBV7-3 and J usage is TRBJ2-2; D not resolved. The CDR3 is 16 amino acids. With 1 base removed from V and 6 bases from J, the gap between germline ends came to 15 bases. The germline gives CDR1 SGHTA, CDR2 FQGTGA. DNA for the CDR3: TGTGCCAGCAGCTTAAGTGCTAGTCCCCACGCCGGGGAGCTGTTTTTT. Translating it yields CASSLSASPHAGELFF. Full variable domain (missing parts from reference TRBV7-3 and TRBJ2-2): GAGVSQTPSNKVTEKGKYVELRCDPISGHTALYWYRQSLGQGPEFLIYFQGTGAADDSGLPNDRFFAVRPEGSVSTLKIQRTERGDSAVYLCASSLSASPHAGELFFGEGSRLTVL.

The genes are TRBV28 and TRBJ2-1, with TRBD2 matching 13 bases. Germline V lookup: CDR1 MDHEN, CDR2 SYDVKM. Trimming at V came to 7 bases and at J to 15 bases, leaving 12 bases not matched to a gene. This CDR3 has 14 residues. CDR3 amino acids: CASTRLAGGFGVFF. In DNA form, the CDR3 reads TGTGCCAGCACCCGACTAGCGGGAGGTTTTGGTGTGTTCTTC.

The rearrangement links TRBV19 to TRBJ2-7, with TRBD2 identical over 7 bases. The germline gives CDR1 LNHDA, CDR2 SQIVND (reference sequence). This CDR3 contains 15 residues. Losses at the gene ends were 5 bases for V and 0 bases for J; bases not matched to a gene: 7. In DNA form, the CDR3 reads TGTGCCAGTAGTGTTACTAGCGATCACTCCTACGAGCAGTACTTC. As protein: CASSVTSDHSYEQYF.

This clone was seen a single time. The rearrangement links TRBV7-2 to TRBJ2-5; 15 bases agree with TRBD2. Germline V gene sequence: CDR1 SGHTA, CDR2 FQGNSA. The CDR3 spans 16 residues. The V gene end was trimmed by 5 bases and the J gene end by 9 bases; junction bases not matched to a gene: 10. CDR3 nucleotide sequence: TGTGCCAGCAGCCTTTTGGGACTAGCGGGAGGTGAGGCCCAGTACTTC. Translation: CASSLLGLAGGEAQYF. Combining the CDR3 with reference TRBV7-2 and TRBJ2-5 gives the whole variable domain GAGVSQSPSNKVTEKGKDVELRCDPISGHTALYWYRQSLGQGLEFLIYFQGNSAPDKSGLPSDRFSAERTGGSVSTLTIQRTQQEDSAVYLCASSLLGLAGGEAQYFGPGTRLLVL.

This sequence joins TRBV7-2 and TRBJ1-2, with 9 nucleotides matching TRBD1. The CDR3 is 15 amino acids. Germline V gene lookup returns CDR1 SGHTA and CDR2 FQGNSA. V shed 5 bases and J 1 base; nucleotides not matched to a gene: 5. CDR3 nucleotide sequence: TGTGCCAGCAGCCGTCCGGGACAGGGTAACTATGGCTACACCTTC. It is translated as CASSRPGQGNYGYTF.

The V gene is TRBV30, the J gene TRBJ2-5, with D tentatively TRBD2 (6 bases). Deletions cut 2 bases from V and 2 bases from J, with 9 bases between. In germline, CDR1 is GTSNPN, CDR2 SVGIG (reference sequence). The CDR3 is 13 amino acids. CDR3 bases: TGTGCCTGGAGTCTGGGACTGCAAGAGACCCAGTACTTC. Translated, it gives CAWSLGLQETQYF.

The rearrangement uses TRBV2 and TRBJ2-7; possibly TRBD1 for D (5 bases). V lost 3 bases and J 2 bases, leaving 11 bases between the germline ends. The CDR3 covers 14 residues. The germline V gene encodes CDR1 SNHLY and CDR2 FYNNEI. In DNA form, the CDR3 reads TGTGCCAGCAGTGACAAGGCAGGGCCCTACGAGCAGTACTTC. This sequence encodes CASSDKAGPYEQYF.

The rearrangement joins TRBV2 to TRBJ2-7, with D perhaps matching TRBD1 (6 bases). CDR3 size: 14 residues. The ends were cut back, 4 bases at V and 0 bases at J, with 10 bases in the middle. The germline gives CDR1 SNHLY, CDR2 FYNNEI. The CDR3 nucleotides are TGTGCCAGCAGTGGGGGGCAGGGCTCCTACGAGCAGTACTTC. Protein product: CASSGGQGSYEQYF.

A few counts support this clone. The chain combines TRBV9 with TRBJ2-1, with 7 bases identical to TRBD2. V lost 0 bases to trimming and J lost 4 bases; unmatched junction nucleotides: 4. CDR1 and CDR2 (germline): SGDLS, YYNGEE. The CDR3 is made up of 15 amino acids. The CDR3 here is CASSVAGAGYNEQFF. The CDR3 DNA reads as TGTGCCAGCAGCGTAGCGGGAGCGGGGTACAATGAGCAGTTCTTC.

The chain joins TRBV13 to TRBJ2-7; D is possibly TRBD1 (7 bases). Germline lookup yields CDR1 PRHDT and CDR2 FYEKMQ (reference sequence). The V and J ends lost 5 bases and 4 bases respectively, with 21 bases between them. The CDR3 runs to 16 residues. CDR3 amino acids: CASSPRGSQGTYEQYF. CDR3 nucleotide sequence: TGTGCCAGCAGCCCACGAGGATCACAGGGGACTTACGAGCAGTACTTC.

This clone was picked up one time. V gene TRBV2 combines with J gene TRBJ2-7; TRBD2 agrees at 8 bases. Per the germline V gene, CDR1 is SNHLY and CDR2 is FYNNEI. This CDR3 contains 13 residues. V dropped 7 bases and J dropped 3; count of bases not matched to a gene: 5. CDR3 sequence: CASNPGGDYEQYF. CDR3 in DNA: TGTGCCAGCAATCCGGGGGGGGACTACGAGCAGTACTTC. The full variable domain, with the rest looked up from reference TRBV2 and TRBJ2-7, is EPEVTQTPSHQVTQMGQEVILRCVPISNHLYFYWYRQILGQKVEFLVSFYNNEISEKSEIFDDQFSVERPDGSNFTLKIRSTKLEDSAMYFCASNPGGDYEQYFGPGTRLTVT.

The chain couples TRBV2 to TRBJ2-2; unclear D gene. Trimming shortened V by 7 bases and J by 1 base, and 10 bases separated the two germline ends. Per the germline V gene, CDR1 is SNHLY and CDR2 is FYNNEI. This CDR3 spans 14 amino acids. CDR3 protein: CASTMIQNTGELFF. CDR3 coding DNA: TGTGCCAGCACCATGATACAGAACACCGGGGAGCTGTTTTTT. Full variable domain (remainder filled in from reference TRBV2 and TRBJ2-2): EPEVTQTPSHQVTQMGQEVILRCVPISNHLYFYWYRQILGQKVEFLVSFYNNEISEKSEIFDDQFSVERPDGSNFTLKIRSTKLEDSAMYFCASTMIQNTGELFFGEGSRLTVL.

This chain uses TRBV27 with TRBJ2-5, with 7 bases identical to TRBD1. The length of the CDR3 is 14 residues. Trimming cost V 6 bases and J 4 bases; bases outside gene matches: 8. The germline gives CDR1 MNHEY, CDR2 SMNVEV (reference sequence). Here the CDR3 reads CASREQGKRETQYF. DNA of the CDR3: TGTGCCAGCAGGGAACAGGGGAAGCGAGAGACCCAGTACTTC.

This chain uses TRBV6-6 with TRBJ2-5; tentatively, D is TRBD2 (6 bases). Germline lookup yields CDR1 MNHNY and CDR2 SVGAGI (reference sequence). Trimming shortened V by 7 bases and J by 2 bases, and 14 bases separated the two germline ends. The CDR3 spans 14 residues. CDR3 coding DNA: TGTGCCAGCACTCGCGGGGTAGGACAAGAGACCCAGTACTTC. Residues: CASTRGVGQETQYF.

This clone was counted once. The genes are TRBV28 and TRBJ2-7; maybe TRBD2 (5 bases). Trimming took off 3 bases at V and 3 bases at J, with 12 bases between the two ends. CDR1 is MDHEN and CDR2 is SYDVKM in the germline V gene. This CDR3 has 14 residues. The CDR3 DNA sequence: TGTGCCAGCAGTTTTCCGGCAGCGGTCTACGAGCAGTACTTC. It specifies CASSFPAAVYEQYF.

This clone turned up a few times. The chain couples TRBV5-1 to TRBJ2-5; possible D gene TRBD2, 6 bases. Germline-derived CDR1 and CDR2 are SGHRS and YFSETQ. This CDR3 spans 14 amino acids. Trimming removed 0 bases at V and 5 bases at J, with 11 bases between. CDR3 amino acids: CASSLAGGGETQYF. The CDR3 DNA follows: TGCGCCAGCAGCTTGGCCGGTGGGGGGGAGACCCAGTACTTC.

This clone occurred once. The chain joins TRBV9 to TRBJ2-1; 12 bases map to TRBD2. This CDR3 spans 15 amino acids. Trimming at V came to 1 base and at J to 15 bases, leaving 11 bases not matched to a gene. Germline CDR1 SGDLS, CDR2 YYNGEE. The CDR3 protein is CASSVTGTSGYTGFF. In nucleotides, the CDR3 is TGTGCCAGCAGCGTAACCGGGACTAGCGGGTATACGGGGTTCTTC. Variable domain in full (rest from reference TRBV9 and TRBJ2-1): DSGVTQTPKHLITATGQRVTLRCSPRSGDLSVYWYQQSLDQGLQFLIQYYNGEERAKGNILERFSAQQFPDLHSELNLSSLELGDSALYFCASSVTGTSGYTGFFGPGTRLTVL.

The chain links TRBV7-2 to TRBJ2-1; 12 nucleotides align to TRBD2. CDR3 length equals 15 residues. Per germline, CDR1 SGHTA and CDR2 FQGNSA. The V and J ends lost 5 bases and 9 bases, in that order; junction bases with no gene match: 8. CDR3 residues: CASSRTSGKIAEQFF. The DNA for the CDR3 is TGTGCCAGCAGCCGGACTAGCGGGAAAATAGCTGAGCAGTTCTTC.

The CDR3 DNA follows: TGTGCCAGCAGCGTAGCTGACGGGAGGGCCCCCAATGAGCAGTTCTTC. Translation gives CASSVADGRAPNEQFF. The chain has TRBV9 and TRBJ2-1; the match to TRBD2 covers 8 bases. Germline V gene lookup returns CDR1 SGDLS and CDR2 YYNGEE. The CDR3 is 16 amino acids. With 0 bases clipped from V and 6 bases from J, the junction kept 8 bases outside the gene matches.

This chain joins TRBV28 and TRBJ2-2; D is possibly TRBD2 (7 bases). Germline V gene sequence: CDR1 MDHEN, CDR2 SYDVKM. V dropped 6 bases and J dropped 6 bases, with 14 bases sitting between them. The CDR3 runs to 14 residues. Written as DNA, the CDR3 is TGTGCCAGCAGGCCCCGGGGGGCTCCCGGGGAGCTGTTTTTT. Protein: CASRPRGAPGELFF.

The rearrangement links TRBV2 to TRBJ2-1, with a tentative D call TRBD1 (5 bases). There are 14 residues in the CDR3. Germline values: CDR1 SNHLY, CDR2 FYNNEI. Trimming removed 7 bases at V and 2 bases at J, with 12 bases between. CDR3 bases: TGTGCCAGCAAGTTTTCAGGGCCCTACAATGAGCAGTTCTTC. This codes for CASKFSGPYNEQFF.